One and the same sample provided the 6 T cell receptor beta chains below, sequenced in a study of CD4 T cells in relation to SARS-CoV-2 and coronaviruses. TCRdb keeps only in-frame clones here, not all; method: immunoSEQ multiplex PCR. The sample records approximately 36,000 clones, roughly 83% being singletons. The antigens for these receptors are not known. The sequencing input was naive CD4+ T cells from PBMCs, cultured in vitro. Subset described: naive CD4+ T cells isolated by negative enrichment. These receptors all stem from an adult with COVID-19.

DNA for the CDR3: TGTGCCAGCAGTTTAGGGGACTACGAGCAGTACTTC. Translation: CASSLGDYEQYF. The J gene is TRBJ2-7, the V gene TRBV12-3 or TRBV12-4, with D hard to call. The CDR3 is made up of 12 amino acids. V was cut by 1 base and J by 3 bases, with 4 bases left in between.

CDR3 sequence (DNA): TGTGCCAGCCACCCCACTAGCGGGGATCCCTACGAGCAGTACTTC. As protein: CASHPTSGDPYEQYF. The chain uses TRBV19 and TRBJ2-7; 10 positions agree with TRBD2. Trimming cost V 9 bases and J 2 bases; bases outside gene matches: 10. The CDR3 spans 15 residues. The germline gives CDR1 LNHDA, CDR2 SQIVND (reference sequence).

This clone was recorded a few times. This chain uses TRBV5-4 with TRBJ1-2; D is unresolved. V was shortened by 2 bases and J by 3 bases, with 11 bases between the two germline ends. CDR1 is SGHNT and CDR2 is YYREEE in the germline V gene (reference sequence). The CDR3 loop spans 14 amino acids. In DNA, the CDR3 is TGTGCCAGCAGCTTACAGCGTACTGACTATGGCTACACCTTC. Encoded protein: CASSLQRTDYGYTF.

This clone occurred a few times. The rearrangement uses TRBV5-4 and TRBJ1-6, with D possibly matching TRBD1 (6 bases). The CDR3 loop spans 16 amino acids. CDR1 SGHNT and CDR2 YYREEE come from the germline V gene (reference sequence). V dropped 0 bases and J dropped 10 bases, with 17 bases sitting between them. Written as DNA, the CDR3 is TGTGCCAGCAGCTTGGGCAAAGGGACAATAAAGTCACCCCTCCACTTT. Amino acid sequence: CASSLGKGTIKSPLHF.

This clone has a handful of counts. V usage is TRBV10-3 and J usage is TRBJ1-2, with D perhaps TRBD1 (6 bases). Trimming removed 2 bases at V and 2 bases at J, with 15 bases between. The CDR3 totals 16 residues. Germline V gene lookup returns CDR1 ENHRY and CDR2 SYGVKD. In DNA form, the CDR3 reads TGTGCCATCAGTGAGCCACCGGGACAACGAAACTATGGCTACACCTTC. As protein: CAISEPPGQRNYGYTF.

The rearrangement uses TRBV5-1 and TRBJ2-3, with 9 positions matching TRBD2. The germline gives CDR1 SGHRS, CDR2 YFSETQ. V shed 4 bases, J shed 1 base, and the junction held 4 bases outside the gene matches. This CDR3 region has 15 residues. CDR3 coding DNA: TGCGCCAGCAGCACGGGACTAGCTGGCACAGATACGCAGTATTTT. This gives the protein CASSTGLAGTDTQYF.